A selection of T cell receptor beta chains follows, all from one sample in a study of vaccination effects on CD4 cells after COVID-19. Using immunoSEQ multiplex PCR, the repertoire was profiled, and TCRdb retains in-frame clones only, with some absent. The sample includes over 60,000 clones, roughly 76% of them seen just once. No antigen has been identified for these receptors. This sample comprised CD4+ T cells from PBMCs cultured with HCoV-NL63 spike peptides, obtained before COVID-19 vaccination. The receptor set was obtained from a human donor who received a COVID-19 vaccine. Both conserved end residues are part of each CDR3. Fields, in order: CDR3 DNA, CDR3 protein, J gene, V gene, D gene, clone size. A D gene is named only where the DNA matches it firmly. Clone size is shown for a subset of rows, as once, few, many or a class of expanded clone.

DNA: TGCGCCAGCAGCCAAGATCCAGGGGGCCGCTATGGCTACACCTTC; CDR3: CASSQDPGGRYGYTF; J: TRBJ1-2; V: TRBV4-1; D: TRBD1; size: -
DNA: TGTGCCAGCAGCCGCTGGACTAGCGGGGGGTACAATGAGCAGTTCTTC; CDR3: CASSRWTSGGYNEQFF; J: TRBJ2-1; V: TRBV7-9; D: TRBD2; size: -
DNA: TGTGCCAGCAGATTAGGGGGGGCCCATGGCTACACCTTC; CDR3: CASRLGGAHGYTF; J: TRBJ1-2; V: TRBV6-5; D: -; size: -
DNA: TGTGCCAGCAGCCTTCATACAGGGACCACTGAAGCTTTCTTT; CDR3: CASSLHTGTTEAFF; J: TRBJ1-1; V: TRBV27; D: -; size: -
DNA: TGTGCCAGCAGCAACTCGGGGGGCACAGATACGCAGTATTTT; CDR3: CASSNSGGTDTQYF; J: TRBJ2-3; V: TRBV9; D: -; size: -
DNA: TGTGCCAGCAGCTTTACAGGGGGTACTGAAGCTTTCTTT; CDR3: CASSFTGGTEAFF; J: TRBJ1-1; V: TRBV13; D: TRBD1; size: -
DNA: TGTGCCAGCAGCTCCCGCGAGGGCGGGGGCTATGGCTACACCTTC; CDR3: CASSSREGGGYGYTF; J: TRBJ1-2; V: TRBV9; D: -; size: -
DNA: TGTGCCAGTAGTAATTACGACCTGGCTTTCTTT; CDR3: CASSNYDLAFF; J: TRBJ1-1; V: TRBV19; D: -; size: -
DNA: TGTGCCAGCAGTTATCCCGGGGGTTTGGGAAACATTCAGTACTTC; CDR3: CASSYPGGLGNIQYF; J: TRBJ2-4; V: TRBV6-6; D: -; size: -
DNA: TGCGCCAGCAGCCAAGAGGGCAGGGGGGGAAACACCATATATTTT; CDR3: CASSQEGRGGNTIYF; J: TRBJ1-3; V: TRBV4-1; D: TRBD1; size: few
DNA: TGCGCCAGCAGCTTAGGAGGGGGGGAGACCCAGTACTTC; CDR3: CASSLGGGETQYF; J: TRBJ2-5; V: TRBV5-1; D: -; size: -
DNA: TGTGCCTGGAGTGTAGGGGGCAAGAAGACCCAGTACTTC; CDR3: CAWSVGGKKTQYF; J: TRBJ2-5; V: TRBV30; D: TRBD1; size: -
DNA: TGTGCCAGCAGCCAGTTAGGCGAGACCCAGTACTTC; CDR3: CASSQLGETQYF; J: TRBJ2-5; V: TRBV3-1/TRBV3-2; D: -; size: few
DNA: TGTGCCAGCAGTGAAGCGCCCGGAAACACCATATATTTT; CDR3: CASSEAPGNTIYF; J: TRBJ1-3; V: TRBV6-1; D: -; size: few
DNA: TGTGCCAGCAGCTTCCGTAGCGGGGGGGCCGGGGGCACCGGGGAGCTGTTTTTT; CDR3: CASSFRSGGAGGTGELFF; J: TRBJ2-2; V: TRBV7-2; D: TRBD2; size: -
DNA: TGTGCCAGCAGCTTGGGAGGGGGGACGCCAGATACGCAGTATTTT; CDR3: CASSLGGGTPDTQYF; J: TRBJ2-3; V: TRBV5-4; D: -; size: -
DNA: TGTGCCAGCTTCCGTAGACAGGGGCCGTTTTCTAACACTGAAGCTTTCTTT; CDR3: CASFRRQGPFSNTEAFF; J: TRBJ1-1; V: TRBV2; D: TRBD1; size: -
DNA: TGTGCCAGCAGCGTAGCGGGGAGCTACAATGAGCAGTTCTTC; CDR3: CASSVAGSYNEQFF; J: TRBJ2-1; V: TRBV9; D: -; size: -
DNA: TGTGCCAGCAGCGTACGGACGAACACCGGGGAGCTGTTTTTT; CDR3: CASSVRTNTGELFF; J: TRBJ2-2; V: TRBV9; D: -; size: -
DNA: TGTGCCAGTAGTATTGCTCGGGGGGCTACCGGGGAGCTGTTTTTT; CDR3: CASSIARGATGELFF; J: TRBJ2-2; V: TRBV19; D: -; size: -
DNA: TGTGCCAGCAGCCCCCTCGAGGGGATCACAGATACGCAGTATTTT; CDR3: CASSPLEGITDTQYF; J: TRBJ2-3; V: TRBV9; D: -; size: -
DNA: TGTGCCAGCAGCTTGGCAGGGGGCCAAGAGCAGTTCTTC; CDR3: CASSLAGGQEQFF; J: TRBJ2-1; V: TRBV7-8; D: TRBD1; size: -
DNA: TGTGCCAGCAGCCAAGGGGGGGGGCTCTCTGGGGCCAACGTCCTGACTTTC; CDR3: CASSQGGGLSGANVLTF; J: TRBJ2-6; V: TRBV3-1/TRBV3-2; D: -; size: -
DNA: TGTGCCAGCAGCCGCGCCCGACAGGATGGCTACACCTTC; CDR3: CASSRARQDGYTF; J: TRBJ1-2; V: TRBV27; D: -; size: -
DNA: TGTGCCAGCAGCTTAGACGGTGGGACAAACTCCATTCAGTACTTC; CDR3: CASSLDGGTNSIQYF; J: TRBJ2-4; V: TRBV11-3; D: -; size: -
DNA: TGTGCCAGCAGCCAAGACCGGCCGGGACAGGGGGGCTACAATGAGCAGTTCTTC; CDR3: CASSQDRPGQGGYNEQFF; J: TRBJ2-1; V: TRBV14; D: TRBD1; size: -
DNA: TGTGCCAGCTCACGGGACCTAGCAAATTCACCCCTCCACTTT; CDR3: CASSRDLANSPLHF; J: TRBJ1-6; V: TRBV18; D: -; size: few
DNA: TGTGCCAGCAGTAACAGGGCCGACTATGGCTACACCTTC; CDR3: CASSNRADYGYTF; J: TRBJ1-2; V: TRBV6-6; D: -; size: -
DNA: TGTGCTAGTGGTTTGTGGGGGGCCGGCACAGATACGCAGTATTTT; CDR3: CASGLWGAGTDTQYF; J: TRBJ2-3; V: TRBV12-5; D: -; size: -
DNA: TGTGCCAGCAGCGTTTCTGGGGCCAACGTCCTGACTTTC; CDR3: CASSVSGANVLTF; J: TRBJ2-6; V: TRBV6-5; D: -; size: -
DNA: TGCGCCAGCAGCCCCTCGGGTAGGGGGCCCGGGGAGCTGTTTTTT; CDR3: CASSPSGRGPGELFF; J: TRBJ2-2; V: TRBV5-1; D: TRBD1; size: -
DNA: TGTGCCAGTAGTAGCAGGGGGGCCTTGAACACTGAAGCTTTCTTT; CDR3: CASSSRGALNTEAFF; J: TRBJ1-1; V: TRBV19; D: TRBD1; size: -
DNA: TGCGCCAGCAGCTTGGGGGGAAGCAATCAGCCCCAGCATTTT; CDR3: CASSLGGSNQPQHF; J: TRBJ1-5; V: TRBV5-1; D: -; size: few
DNA: TGTGCCAGCGACCTGACTAGCACCGGGGAGCTGTTTTTT; CDR3: CASDLTSTGELFF; J: TRBJ2-2; V: TRBV6-5; D: -; size: once
DNA: TGTGCCCTCAGTTATATCGACTCCGAATATGGCTACACCTTC; CDR3: CALSYIDSEYGYTF; J: TRBJ1-2; V: TRBV5-4; D: -; size: -
DNA: TGTGCCAGCAGCCTTGAGACCGGTGCCCCTCAAGAGACCCAGTACTTC; CDR3: CASSLETGAPQETQYF; J: TRBJ2-5; V: TRBV9; D: -; size: -
DNA: TGTGCCAGCATCTTAGAGGAGGTGGACCTTAGCAATCAGCCCCAGCATTTT; CDR3: CASILEEVDLSNQPQHF; J: TRBJ1-5; V: TRBV9; D: -; size: -
DNA: TGTGCCAGCAGCTCCCCCCATGGAGGGGGGTTCACCGGGGAGCTGTTTTTT; CDR3: CASSSPHGGGFTGELFF; J: TRBJ2-2; V: TRBV11-2; D: -; size: -
DNA: TGCGCCAGCAGCCAAAAATTTAGAGGACAGCCCCAGCATTTT; CDR3: CASSQKFRGQPQHF; J: TRBJ1-5; V: TRBV4-3; D: -; size: -
DNA: TGCGCCAGCAGTGAGTCTTCCCTTAAGGGTATCGGCTACACCTTC; CDR3: CASSESSLKGIGYTF; J: TRBJ1-2; V: TRBV10-2; D: -; size: -
DNA: TGTGCCAGCAGTTACTCTGCCGGGGAAGTTAGCTATGGCTACACCTTC; CDR3: CASSYSAGEVSYGYTF; J: TRBJ1-2; V: TRBV6-2/TRBV6-3; D: -; size: -
DNA: TGTGCCAGCAGCCAAATTCCCGGACAGGAATACAATGAGCAGTTCTTC; CDR3: CASSQIPGQEYNEQFF; J: TRBJ2-1; V: TRBV9; D: TRBD1; size: -
DNA: TGTGCCAGCAGTGACAGCGATTATGGCTACACCTTC; CDR3: CASSDSDYGYTF; J: TRBJ1-2; V: TRBV6-1; D: -; size: few
DNA: TGTGCCAGCAGTGACAGGGGCGGTCTCGAAGCTTTCTTT; CDR3: CASSDRGGLEAFF; J: TRBJ1-1; V: TRBV6-4; D: -; size: -
DNA: TGTGCCAGCAGAAACGGCCCCGGGGAGCTGTTTTTT; CDR3: CASRNGPGELFF; J: TRBJ2-2; V: TRBV5-4; D: -; size: -
DNA: TGCGCCAGCAGCTTGCTGGGAGCCCGCGGCTACACCTTC; CDR3: CASSLLGARGYTF; J: TRBJ1-2; V: TRBV5-1; D: -; size: -
DNA: TGTGCCAGCTCATGGCGACAGGGGGCCGATCAGCCCCAGCATTTT; CDR3: CASSWRQGADQPQHF; J: TRBJ1-5; V: TRBV18; D: TRBD1; size: -
DNA: TGCACTATTACAGGCTACTATGGCTACACCTTC; CDR3: CTITGYYGYTF; J: TRBJ1-2; V: TRBV29-1; D: -; size: -
DNA: TGTGCCTGGAGTGGGGGGGCTGAAAAACTGTTTTTT; CDR3: CAWSGGAEKLFF; J: TRBJ1-4; V: TRBV30; D: -; size: -
DNA: TGTGCCAGCAGCTTAGGGCAGGCTGAAGCTTTCTTT; CDR3: CASSLGQAEAFF; J: TRBJ1-1; V: TRBV13; D: -; size: -
DNA: TGCGCCAGCAGCTCCCTGTTGGAACCCGGGACAGGCGGTGAAAAACTGTTTTTT; CDR3: CASSSLLEPGTGGEKLFF; J: TRBJ1-4; V: TRBV5-1; D: TRBD1; size: -
DNA: TGTGCCAGCAGCCAATACACCGGGGAGCTGTTTTTT; CDR3: CASSQYTGELFF; J: TRBJ2-2; V: TRBV7-9; D: -; size: few
DNA: TGTGCCAGTAGTTATCGGTCCCGAGAGACCCAGTACTTC; CDR3: CASSYRSRETQYF; J: TRBJ2-5; V: TRBV19; D: -; size: -